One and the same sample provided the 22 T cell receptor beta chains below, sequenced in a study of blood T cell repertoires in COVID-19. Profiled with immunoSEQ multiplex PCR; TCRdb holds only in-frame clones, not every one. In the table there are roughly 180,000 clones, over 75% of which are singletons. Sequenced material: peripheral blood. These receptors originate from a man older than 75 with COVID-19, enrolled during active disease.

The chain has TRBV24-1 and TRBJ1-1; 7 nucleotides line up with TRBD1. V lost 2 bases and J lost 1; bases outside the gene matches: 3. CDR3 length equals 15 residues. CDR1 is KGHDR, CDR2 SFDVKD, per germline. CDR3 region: CATSDSGQTNTEAFF. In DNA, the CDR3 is TGTGCCACCAGTGATTCGGGACAGACGAACACTGAAGCTTTCTTT.

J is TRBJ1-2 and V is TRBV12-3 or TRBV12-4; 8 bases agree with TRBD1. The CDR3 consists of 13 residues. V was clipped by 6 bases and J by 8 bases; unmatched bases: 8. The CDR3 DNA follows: TGTGCCAGCAGCCAGCGGACAGGGATCGGCTACACCTTC. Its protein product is CASSQRTGIGYTF.

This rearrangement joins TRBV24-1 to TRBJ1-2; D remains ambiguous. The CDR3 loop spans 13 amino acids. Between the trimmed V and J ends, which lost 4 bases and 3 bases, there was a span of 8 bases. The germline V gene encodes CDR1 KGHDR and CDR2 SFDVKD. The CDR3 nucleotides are TGTGCCACCAGTGACTCCACAGACTATGGCTACACCTTC. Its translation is CATSDSTDYGYTF.

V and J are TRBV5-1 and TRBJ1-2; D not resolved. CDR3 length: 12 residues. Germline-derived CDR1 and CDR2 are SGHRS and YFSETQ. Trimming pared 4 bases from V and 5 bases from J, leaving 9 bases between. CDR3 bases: TGCGCCAGCAGCGGGGAGAGGTATGGCTACACCTTC. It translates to CASSGERYGYTF.

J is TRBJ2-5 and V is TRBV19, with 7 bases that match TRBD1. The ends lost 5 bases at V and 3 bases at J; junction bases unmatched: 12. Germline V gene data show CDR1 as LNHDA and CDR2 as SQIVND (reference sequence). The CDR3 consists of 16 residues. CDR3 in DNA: TGTGCCAGTAGTTCCCAGACAGGGAAGTTGGAAGAGACCCAGTACTTC. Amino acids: CASSSQTGKLEETQYF.

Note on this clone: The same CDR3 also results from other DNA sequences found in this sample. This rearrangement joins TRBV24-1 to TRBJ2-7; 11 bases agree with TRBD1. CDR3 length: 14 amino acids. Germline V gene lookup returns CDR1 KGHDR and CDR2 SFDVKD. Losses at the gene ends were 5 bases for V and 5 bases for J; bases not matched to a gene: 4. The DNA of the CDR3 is TGTGCCACCAGTGCCCGGACAGGGGGCGACGAGCAGTACTTC. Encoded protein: CATSARTGGDEQYF.

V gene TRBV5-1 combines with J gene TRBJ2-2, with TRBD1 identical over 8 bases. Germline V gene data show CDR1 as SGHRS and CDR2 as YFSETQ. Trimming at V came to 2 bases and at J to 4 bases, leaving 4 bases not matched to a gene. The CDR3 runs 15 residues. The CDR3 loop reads CASSLLDRATGELFF. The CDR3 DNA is TGCGCCAGCAGCTTATTGGACAGGGCCACCGGGGAGCTGTTTTTT.

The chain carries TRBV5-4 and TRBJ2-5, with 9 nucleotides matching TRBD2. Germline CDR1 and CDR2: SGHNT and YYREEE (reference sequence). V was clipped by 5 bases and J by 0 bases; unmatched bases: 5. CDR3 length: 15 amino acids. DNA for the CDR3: TGTGCCAGCAGTCCGACTAGCGGTTACCAAGAGACCCAGTACTTC. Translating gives CASSPTSGYQETQYF.

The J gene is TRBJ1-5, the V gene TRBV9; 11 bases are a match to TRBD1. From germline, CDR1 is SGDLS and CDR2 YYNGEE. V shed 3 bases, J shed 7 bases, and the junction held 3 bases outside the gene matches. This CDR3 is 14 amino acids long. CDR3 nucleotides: TGTGCCAGCAGCGGCGGGACAGGGGGACAGCCCCAGCATTTT. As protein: CASSGGTGGQPQHF. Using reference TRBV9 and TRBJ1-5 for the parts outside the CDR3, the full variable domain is DSGVTQTPKHLITATGQRVTLRCSPRSGDLSVYWYQQSLDQGLQFLIQYYNGEERAKGNILERFSAQQFPDLHSELNLSSLELGDSALYFCASSGGTGGQPQHFGDGTRLSIL.

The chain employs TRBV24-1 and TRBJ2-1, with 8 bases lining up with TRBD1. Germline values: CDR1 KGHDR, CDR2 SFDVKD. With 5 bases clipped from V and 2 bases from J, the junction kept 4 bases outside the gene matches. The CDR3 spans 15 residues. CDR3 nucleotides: TGTGCCACCAGTGGTGGACAGGGCGCCTACAATGAGCAGTTCTTC. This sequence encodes CATSGGQGAYNEQFF.

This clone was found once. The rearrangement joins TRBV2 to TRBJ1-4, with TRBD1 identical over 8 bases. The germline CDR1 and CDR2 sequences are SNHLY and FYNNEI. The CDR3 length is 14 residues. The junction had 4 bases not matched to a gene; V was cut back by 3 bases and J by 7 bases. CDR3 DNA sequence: TGTGCCAGCAGTGATTGGACAGGGACTGAAAAACTGTTTTTT. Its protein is CASSDWTGTEKLFF.

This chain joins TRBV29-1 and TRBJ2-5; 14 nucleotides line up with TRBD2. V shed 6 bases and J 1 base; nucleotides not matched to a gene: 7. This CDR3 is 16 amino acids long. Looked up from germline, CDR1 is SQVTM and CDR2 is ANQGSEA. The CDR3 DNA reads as TGCAGCGTCGGACGACTAGCGGGGGGGATCCAAGAGACCCAGTACTTC. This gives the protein CSVGRLAGGIQETQYF.

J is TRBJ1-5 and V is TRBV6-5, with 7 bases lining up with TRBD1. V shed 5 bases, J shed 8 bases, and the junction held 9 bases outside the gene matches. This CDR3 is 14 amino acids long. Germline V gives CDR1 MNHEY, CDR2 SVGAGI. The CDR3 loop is CASSPTGVLKPQHF. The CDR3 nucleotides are TGTGCCAGCAGTCCTACAGGGGTCTTGAAGCCCCAGCATTTT.

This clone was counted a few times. The CDR3 reads CASSELFGGSGNTEAFF. The CDR3 nucleotides are TGTGCCAGCAGTGAACTTTTCGGGGGATCAGGGAACACTGAAGCTTTCTTT. The J gene is TRBJ1-1, the V gene TRBV6-1; tentatively, D is TRBD1 (5 bases). The CDR3 contains 17 residues. Looked up from germline, CDR1 is MNHNS and CDR2 is SASEGT. V lost 2 bases and J 1 base, leaving 17 bases between the germline ends.

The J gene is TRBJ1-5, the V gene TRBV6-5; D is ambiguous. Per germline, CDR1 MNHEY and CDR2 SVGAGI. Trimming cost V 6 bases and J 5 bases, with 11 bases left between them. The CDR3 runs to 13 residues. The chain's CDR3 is CASRAVLDQPQHF. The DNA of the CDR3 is TGTGCCAGCAGGGCCGTCTTGGATCAGCCCCAGCATTTT.

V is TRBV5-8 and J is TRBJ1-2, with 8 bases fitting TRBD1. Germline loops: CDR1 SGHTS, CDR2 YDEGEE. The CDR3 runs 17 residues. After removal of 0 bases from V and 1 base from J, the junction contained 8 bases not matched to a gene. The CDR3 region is CASSLGAGQGVNYGYTF. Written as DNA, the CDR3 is TGTGCCAGCAGCTTGGGGGCTGGACAGGGAGTTAACTATGGCTACACCTTC.

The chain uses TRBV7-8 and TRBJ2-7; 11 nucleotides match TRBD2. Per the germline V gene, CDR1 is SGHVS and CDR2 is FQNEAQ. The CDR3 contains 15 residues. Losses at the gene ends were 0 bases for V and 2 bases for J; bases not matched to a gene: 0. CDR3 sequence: CASSLATSGAYEQYF. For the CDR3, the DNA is TGTGCCAGCAGCTTAGCGACTAGCGGGGCCTACGAGCAGTACTTC.

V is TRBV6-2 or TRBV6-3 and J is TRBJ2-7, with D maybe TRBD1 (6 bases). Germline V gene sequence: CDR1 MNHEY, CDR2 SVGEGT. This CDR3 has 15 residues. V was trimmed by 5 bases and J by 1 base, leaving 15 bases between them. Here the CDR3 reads CASSHRQVRSYEQYF. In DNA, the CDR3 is TGTGCCAGCAGTCATCGACAGGTTAGGTCCTACGAGCAGTACTTC.

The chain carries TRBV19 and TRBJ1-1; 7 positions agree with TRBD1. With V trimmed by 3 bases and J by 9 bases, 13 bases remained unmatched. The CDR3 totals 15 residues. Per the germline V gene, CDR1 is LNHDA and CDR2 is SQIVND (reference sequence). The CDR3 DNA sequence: TGTGCCAGTAGTATGGATCTAGGTTCGGGACAGAAAGCTTTCTTT. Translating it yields CASSMDLGSGQKAFF. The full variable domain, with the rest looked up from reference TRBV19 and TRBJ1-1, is DGGITQSPKYLFRKEGQNVTLSCEQNLNHDAMYWYRQDPGQGLRLIYYSQIVNDFQKGDIAEGYSVSREKKESFPLTVTSAQKNPTAFYLCASSMDLGSGQKAFFGQGTRLTVV.

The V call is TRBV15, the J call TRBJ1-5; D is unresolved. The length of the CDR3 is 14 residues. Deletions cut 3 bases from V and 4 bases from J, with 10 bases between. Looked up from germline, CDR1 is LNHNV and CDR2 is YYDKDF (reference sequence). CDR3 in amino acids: CATSSSLRNQPQHF. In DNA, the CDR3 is TGTGCCACCAGCAGTTCCCTGAGAAATCAGCCCCAGCATTTT. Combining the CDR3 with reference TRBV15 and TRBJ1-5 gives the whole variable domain DAMVIQNPRYQVTQFGKPVTLSCSQTLNHNVMYWYQQKSSQAPKLLFHYYDKDFNNEADTPDNFQSRRPNTSFCFLDIRSPGLGDTAMYLCATSSSLRNQPQHFGDGTRLSIL.

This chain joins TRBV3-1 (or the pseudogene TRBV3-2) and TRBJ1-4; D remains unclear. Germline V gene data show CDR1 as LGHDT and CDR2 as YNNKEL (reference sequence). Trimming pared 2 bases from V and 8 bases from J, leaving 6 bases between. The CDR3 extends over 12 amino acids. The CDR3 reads CASSQPREKLFF. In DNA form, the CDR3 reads TGTGCCAGCAGCCAACCTAGGGAAAAACTGTTTTTT.

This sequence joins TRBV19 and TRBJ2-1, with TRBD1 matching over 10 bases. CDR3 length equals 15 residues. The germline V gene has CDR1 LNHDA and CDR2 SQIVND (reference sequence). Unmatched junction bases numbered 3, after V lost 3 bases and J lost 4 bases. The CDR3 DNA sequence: TGTGCCAGTAGTATGTCGGGACAGGGGTACAATGAGCAGTTCTTC. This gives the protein CASSMSGQGYNEQFF.